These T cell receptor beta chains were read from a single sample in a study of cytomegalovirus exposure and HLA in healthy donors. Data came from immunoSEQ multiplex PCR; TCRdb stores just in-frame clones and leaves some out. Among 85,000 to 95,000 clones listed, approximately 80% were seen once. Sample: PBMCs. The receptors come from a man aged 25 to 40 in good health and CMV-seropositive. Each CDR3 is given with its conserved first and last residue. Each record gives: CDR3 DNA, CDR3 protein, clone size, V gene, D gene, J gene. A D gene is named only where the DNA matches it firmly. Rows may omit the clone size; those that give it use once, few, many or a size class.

cdr3_nt: TGTGCCAGCAGCAGACAGGGCCACCATTCACCCCTCCACTTT
cdr3_aa: CASSRQGHHSPLHF
clone_size: few
v_call: TRBV6-5
d_call: TRBD1
j_call: TRBJ1-6

cdr3_nt: TGTGCCATCGGGGAGACAATCGGGTATGGCTACACCTTC
cdr3_aa: CAIGETIGYGYTF
clone_size: NA
v_call: TRBV10-3
d_call: NA
j_call: TRBJ1-2

cdr3_nt: TGTGCCAGCAGCCCGAGGGAGAGCCTCTCCTACGAGCAGTACTTC
cdr3_aa: CASSPRESLSYEQYF
clone_size: NA
v_call: TRBV5-4
d_call: NA
j_call: TRBJ2-7

cdr3_nt: TGTGCCAGCAGCTTTGGGGCAAGAGAGGATACGAGGCAGTACTTC
cdr3_aa: CASSFGAREDTRQYF
clone_size: NA
v_call: TRBV7-6
d_call: NA
j_call: TRBJ2-7

cdr3_nt: TGTGCCAGCAGTCGGACAGGGAACACTGAAGCTTTCTTT
cdr3_aa: CASSRTGNTEAFF
clone_size: NA
v_call: TRBV13
d_call: TRBD1
j_call: TRBJ1-1

cdr3_nt: TGCGCCAGCAGCTTGGGACTAGCGGGAGGAGGAGAGCAGTACTTC
cdr3_aa: CASSLGLAGGGEQYF
clone_size: NA
v_call: TRBV5-1
d_call: TRBD2
j_call: TRBJ2-7

cdr3_nt: TGTGCCAGCAGCTCCAGTCAGGGACAGGGCGGAGAGACCCAGTACTTC
cdr3_aa: CASSSSQGQGGETQYF
clone_size: NA
v_call: TRBV7-9
d_call: TRBD1
j_call: TRBJ2-5

cdr3_nt: TGTGCCAGCGCTCGTAGACAGAACACTGAAGCTTTCTTT
cdr3_aa: CASARRQNTEAFF
clone_size: few
v_call: TRBV9
d_call: NA
j_call: TRBJ1-1

cdr3_nt: TGTGCCAGCAGTCCACAGTGGGCACGAAACACCATATATTTT
cdr3_aa: CASSPQWARNTIYF
clone_size: NA
v_call: TRBV5-6
d_call: NA
j_call: TRBJ1-3

cdr3_nt: TGTGCCAGCAGCCGGGGGGAGGTTGGGGATGGCTACACCTTC
cdr3_aa: CASSRGEVGDGYTF
clone_size: NA
v_call: TRBV7-2
d_call: NA
j_call: TRBJ1-2

cdr3_nt: TGCGCCAGCGCCCCCGGGGACAGGGCCGATCAGCCCCAGCATTTT
cdr3_aa: CASAPGDRADQPQHF
clone_size: few
v_call: TRBV5-1
d_call: TRBD1
j_call: TRBJ1-5

cdr3_nt: TGTGCCACCAGAGAGGAGATTTACAATGAGCAGTTCTTC
cdr3_aa: CATREEIYNEQFF
clone_size: NA
v_call: TRBV27
d_call: NA
j_call: TRBJ2-1

cdr3_nt: TGTGCCAGCAGCCAAGCCCAGGGGGCATCCTACGAGCAGTACTTC
cdr3_aa: CASSQAQGASYEQYF
clone_size: NA
v_call: TRBV4-2
d_call: TRBD1
j_call: TRBJ2-7

cdr3_nt: TGTGCCAGCAGCTGGCGGACAGGGAAGGGGACTGAAGCTTTCTTT
cdr3_aa: CASSWRTGKGTEAFF
clone_size: NA
v_call: TRBV7-2
d_call: TRBD1
j_call: TRBJ1-1

cdr3_nt: TGCGCCAGCAGTGGGTCCCGCCTCGGGAGGCCCCAGCATTTT
cdr3_aa: CASSGSRLGRPQHF
clone_size: few
v_call: TRBV10-2
d_call: NA
j_call: TRBJ1-5

cdr3_nt: TGTGCCAGCAGCTTAGTGTCGCGGTCGACAGATACGCAGTATTTT
cdr3_aa: CASSLVSRSTDTQYF
clone_size: NA
v_call: TRBV7-2
d_call: NA
j_call: TRBJ2-3

cdr3_nt: TGTGCCAGCAGCCTAGGGCTAGCGGGGCCGTACGAGCAGTACTTC
cdr3_aa: CASSLGLAGPYEQYF
clone_size: NA
v_call: TRBV5-6
d_call: TRBD2
j_call: TRBJ2-7

cdr3_nt: TGTGCCAGCAGCTTGGGGACAGGGTCCACAGATACGCAGTATTTT
cdr3_aa: CASSLGTGSTDTQYF
clone_size: NA
v_call: TRBV7-3
d_call: TRBD1
j_call: TRBJ2-3

cdr3_nt: TGTGCCAGCAGCTCCGCAGGTACAACTAATGAAAAACTGTTTTTT
cdr3_aa: CASSSAGTTNEKLFF
clone_size: NA
v_call: TRBV7-9
d_call: NA
j_call: TRBJ1-4

cdr3_nt: TGTGCCAGCAGTCTAGGAAGGCGGTATGGCTACACCTTC
cdr3_aa: CASSLGRRYGYTF
clone_size: NA
v_call: TRBV28
d_call: NA
j_call: TRBJ1-2

cdr3_nt: TGTGCTAGTGGTTTGGTAGGAACAGGGGGCCGTGGCTACACCTTC
cdr3_aa: CASGLVGTGGRGYTF
clone_size: NA
v_call: TRBV12-5
d_call: TRBD1
j_call: TRBJ1-2

cdr3_nt: TGCGCCAGCAGCCAATACAGGGACAGCCCAAACATTCAGTACTTC
cdr3_aa: CASSQYRDSPNIQYF
clone_size: NA
v_call: TRBV5-1
d_call: TRBD1
j_call: TRBJ2-4

cdr3_nt: TGTGCCAGCAGCCAAGGTCTACCAGGGGGCGAATATTCTGGAAACACCATATATTTT
cdr3_aa: CASSQGLPGGEYSGNTIYF
clone_size: NA
v_call: TRBV16
d_call: TRBD1
j_call: TRBJ1-3

cdr3_nt: TGTGCCAGCAGCGGCAAACTAGCGGGAGGGCCCTCAGATACGCAGTATTTT
cdr3_aa: CASSGKLAGGPSDTQYF
clone_size: few
v_call: TRBV7-2
d_call: TRBD2
j_call: TRBJ2-3

cdr3_nt: TGTGCCAGCTCCCTGAAGCAGGGGGATGAAGCTTTCTTT
cdr3_aa: CASSLKQGDEAFF
clone_size: NA
v_call: TRBV18
d_call: TRBD1
j_call: TRBJ1-1

cdr3_nt: TGTGCCACCATAGGCACTAGCGGGAACTCCTACGAGCAGTACTTC
cdr3_aa: CATIGTSGNSYEQYF
clone_size: NA
v_call: TRBV6-5
d_call: TRBD2
j_call: TRBJ2-7

cdr3_nt: TGCAGCGGAGGAGACAGGGGGCAGGGCTACACCTTC
cdr3_aa: CSGGDRGQGYTF
clone_size: NA
v_call: TRBV29-1
d_call: TRBD1
j_call: TRBJ1-2

cdr3_nt: TGTGCCAGCAGTTCTGGGGCAGCGGGACCAGGGACCCAGTACTTC
cdr3_aa: CASSSGAAGPGTQYF
clone_size: NA
v_call: TRBV28
d_call: TRBD2
j_call: TRBJ2-5

cdr3_nt: TGTGCCAGCAGCACAGACAGGGCGGAAAAACTGTTTTTT
cdr3_aa: CASSTDRAEKLFF
clone_size: NA
v_call: TRBV7-8
d_call: TRBD1
j_call: TRBJ1-4

cdr3_nt: TGTGCCAGCAGTTCCGCGATTGTTTCACCCCTCCACTTT
cdr3_aa: CASSSAIVSPLHF
clone_size: NA
v_call: TRBV6-1
d_call: NA
j_call: TRBJ1-6

cdr3_nt: TGCAGCGTTGAGGGGTTTGGGGAGGGCCCCTACAATGAGCAGTTCTTC
cdr3_aa: CSVEGFGEGPYNEQFF
clone_size: NA
v_call: TRBV29-1
d_call: TRBD2
j_call: TRBJ2-1

cdr3_nt: TGCGCCAGCAGCCAGGCTGGGGGGGACTATGGCTACACCTTC
cdr3_aa: CASSQAGGDYGYTF
clone_size: NA
v_call: TRBV4-1
d_call: NA
j_call: TRBJ1-2

cdr3_nt: TGTGCCAGCAGCGTAAGGGCTAGCGGGACTCCCTACGAGCAGTACTTC
cdr3_aa: CASSVRASGTPYEQYF
clone_size: NA
v_call: TRBV9
d_call: TRBD2
j_call: TRBJ2-7

cdr3_nt: TGTGCCAGTAGTATTGGCGAAAAACTGTTTTTT
cdr3_aa: CASSIGEKLFF
clone_size: NA
v_call: TRBV19
d_call: NA
j_call: TRBJ1-4

cdr3_nt: TGTGCCAGCAGGGCAGTGGACGGGGGGGGTTATGGCTACACCTTC
cdr3_aa: CASRAVDGGGYGYTF
clone_size: NA
v_call: TRBV28
d_call: NA
j_call: TRBJ1-2

cdr3_nt: TGTGCCAGCAGTTATGCCGGGACAGGGGTCTACGAGCAGTACTTC
cdr3_aa: CASSYAGTGVYEQYF
clone_size: NA
v_call: TRBV6-5
d_call: TRBD1
j_call: TRBJ2-7

cdr3_nt: TGTGCCAGTTCGACAGGGACGTCTGGAAACACCATATATTTT
cdr3_aa: CASSTGTSGNTIYF
clone_size: NA
v_call: TRBV19
d_call: TRBD1
j_call: TRBJ1-3

cdr3_nt: TGCGCCAGCAGCCCCGTCCCTGCCGGACAGAGCAATTCACCCCTCCACTTT
cdr3_aa: CASSPVPAGQSNSPLHF
clone_size: few
v_call: TRBV4-1
d_call: NA
j_call: TRBJ1-6

cdr3_nt: TGTGCCAGCAGTGGACAGCCTAATAATAATTCACCCCTCCACTTT
cdr3_aa: CASSGQPNNNSPLHF
clone_size: NA
v_call: TRBV6-1
d_call: NA
j_call: TRBJ1-6

cdr3_nt: TGTGCCAGCAGTTTTGGACAGGGCGGAACTTGGGCTTTCTTT
cdr3_aa: CASSFGQGGTWAFF
clone_size: NA
v_call: TRBV27
d_call: TRBD1
j_call: TRBJ1-1

cdr3_nt: TGTGCCATCAGTGAGGGTGCGAACTATGGCTACACCTTC
cdr3_aa: CAISEGANYGYTF
clone_size: few
v_call: TRBV10-3
d_call: NA
j_call: TRBJ1-2

cdr3_nt: TGCGCCAGCAGTGTGTCTGGGGGCGTAGGAGAGACCCAGTACTTC
cdr3_aa: CASSVSGGVGETQYF
clone_size: NA
v_call: TRBV10-2
d_call: NA
j_call: TRBJ2-5

cdr3_nt: TGTGCCAGCAGCTTTCTCCGACAGGGAGGATCACGGAATTCACCCCTCCACTTT
cdr3_aa: CASSFLRQGGSRNSPLHF
clone_size: NA
v_call: TRBV7-2
d_call: TRBD1
j_call: TRBJ1-6

cdr3_nt: TGTGCCAGTAGTCCCCAGGGGGCGCGCACTGAAGCTTTCTTT
cdr3_aa: CASSPQGARTEAFF
clone_size: NA
v_call: TRBV19
d_call: TRBD1
j_call: TRBJ1-1

cdr3_nt: TGTGCCAGCAGCATTAGCGGGACAGGGGCCTACGAGCAGTACTTC
cdr3_aa: CASSISGTGAYEQYF
clone_size: NA
v_call: TRBV9
d_call: TRBD1
j_call: TRBJ2-7

cdr3_nt: TGTGCCAGTAGTCTGACAGATTATCAGCCCCAGCATTTT
cdr3_aa: CASSLTDYQPQHF
clone_size: NA
v_call: TRBV19
d_call: NA
j_call: TRBJ1-5